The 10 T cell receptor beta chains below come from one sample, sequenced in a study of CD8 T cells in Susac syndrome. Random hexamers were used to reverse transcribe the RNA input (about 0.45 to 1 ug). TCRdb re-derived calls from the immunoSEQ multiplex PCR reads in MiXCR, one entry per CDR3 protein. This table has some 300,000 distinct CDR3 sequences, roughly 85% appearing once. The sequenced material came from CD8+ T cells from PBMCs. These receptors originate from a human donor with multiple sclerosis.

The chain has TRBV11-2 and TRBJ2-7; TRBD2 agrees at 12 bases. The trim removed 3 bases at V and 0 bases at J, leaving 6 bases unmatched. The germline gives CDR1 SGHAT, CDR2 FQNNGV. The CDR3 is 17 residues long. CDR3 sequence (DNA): TGTGCCAGCAGCTTCCCGGGACTAGCGGGCAACTCCTACGAGCAGTACTTC. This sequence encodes CASSFPGLAGNSYEQYF.

The CDR3 loop is CAWSSQGGSPLHF. CDR3 nucleotides: TGTGCCTGGAGTTCCCAGGGGGGTTCACCCCTCCACTTT. This chain uses TRBV30 with TRBJ1-6; TRBD1 aligns across 7 bases. V dropped 2 bases and J dropped 9; count of bases not matched to a gene: 4. Germline V CDR1 and CDR2: GTSNPN, SVGIG (reference sequence). CDR3 length: 13 amino acids.

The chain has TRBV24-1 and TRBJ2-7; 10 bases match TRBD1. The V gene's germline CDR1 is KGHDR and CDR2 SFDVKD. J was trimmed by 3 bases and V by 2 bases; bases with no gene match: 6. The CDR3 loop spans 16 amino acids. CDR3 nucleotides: TGTGCCACCAGTGATTGGGACGGGACAGGGGACTACGAGCAGTACTTC. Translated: CATSDWDGTGDYEQYF.

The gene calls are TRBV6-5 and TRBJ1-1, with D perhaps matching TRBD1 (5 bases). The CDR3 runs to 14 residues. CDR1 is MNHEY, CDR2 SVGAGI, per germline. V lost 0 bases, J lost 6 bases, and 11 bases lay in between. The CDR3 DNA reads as TGTGCCAGCAGTTACTCGGGGCAGGGTGCTGAAGCTTTCTTT. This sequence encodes CASSYSGQGAEAFF.

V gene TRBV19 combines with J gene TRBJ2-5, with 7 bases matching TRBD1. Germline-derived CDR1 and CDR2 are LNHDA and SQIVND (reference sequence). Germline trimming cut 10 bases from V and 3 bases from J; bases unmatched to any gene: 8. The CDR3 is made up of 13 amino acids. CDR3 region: CATAPDREETQYF. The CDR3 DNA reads TGTGCCACCGCCCCCGACAGGGAAGAGACCCAGTACTTC.

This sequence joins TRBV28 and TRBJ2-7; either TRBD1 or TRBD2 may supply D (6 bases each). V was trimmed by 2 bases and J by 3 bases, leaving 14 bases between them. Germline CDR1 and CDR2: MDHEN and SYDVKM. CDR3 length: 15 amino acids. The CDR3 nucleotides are TGTGCCAGCAGTTTAAGGGGGGCGGCCGTCTACGAGCAGTACTTC. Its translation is CASSLRGAAVYEQYF.

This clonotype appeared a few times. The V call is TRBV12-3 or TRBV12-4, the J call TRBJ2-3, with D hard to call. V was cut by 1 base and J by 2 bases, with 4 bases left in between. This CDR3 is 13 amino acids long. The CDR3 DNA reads TGTGCCAGCAGTTTAGACCCCACAGATACGCAGTATTTT. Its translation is CASSLDPTDTQYF.

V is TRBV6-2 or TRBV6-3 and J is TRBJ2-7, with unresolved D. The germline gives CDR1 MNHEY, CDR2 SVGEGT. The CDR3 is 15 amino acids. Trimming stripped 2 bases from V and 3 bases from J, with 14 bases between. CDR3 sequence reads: CASSYPWGRNYEQYF. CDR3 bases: TGTGCCAGCAGTTACCCCTGGGGTCGGAACTACGAGCAGTACTTC.

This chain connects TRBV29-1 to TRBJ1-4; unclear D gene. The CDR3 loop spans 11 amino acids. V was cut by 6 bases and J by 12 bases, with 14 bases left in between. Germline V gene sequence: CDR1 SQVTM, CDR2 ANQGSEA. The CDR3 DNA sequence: TGCAGCGTCCCGACCTCGGGAGAACTGTTTTTT. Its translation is CSVPTSGELFF. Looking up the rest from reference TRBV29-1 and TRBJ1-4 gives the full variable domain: SAVISQKPSRDICQRGTSLTIQCQVDSQVTMMFWYRQQPGQSLTLIATANQGSEATYESGFVIDKFPISRPNLTFSTLTVSNMSPEDSSIYLCSVPTSGELFFGSGTQLSVL.

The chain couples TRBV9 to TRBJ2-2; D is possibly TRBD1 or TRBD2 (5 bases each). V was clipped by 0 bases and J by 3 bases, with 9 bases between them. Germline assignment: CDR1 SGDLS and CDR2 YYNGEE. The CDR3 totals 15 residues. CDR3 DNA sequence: TGTGCCAGCAGCGTAGTACTAGGGGACACCGGGGAGCTGTTTTTT. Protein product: CASSVVLGDTGELFF.